The rows below give T cell receptor beta chains drawn from one sample of a study of preoperative IRX-2 immunotherapy in early breast cancer. The method was immunoSEQ multiplex PCR; TCRdb's version includes in-frame clones alone and lacks a portion of them. There are 32,000 or so clones in the sample; roughly 87% occur only once, and just under 2.5% lies in the top ten. Specimen: lymph node tissue, collected from a patient treated with IRX-2 immunotherapy. These receptors were obtained from a human donor with breast cancer. CDR3s include the opening cysteine and the closing phenylalanine or tryptophan. The D gene is left open where the match is weak. Size is stated for part of the rows, as once, few or many counts, or as a class when the clone is expanded.

TRBD1 16 TRBJ2-1 - TRBV29-1 CSVEGGQGGFYNEQFF TGCAGCGTTGAAGGGGGACAGGGCGGATTCTACAATGAGCAGTTCTTC
TRBD2 13 TRBJ2-7 - TRBV10-3 CAIRGGSTPGQYF TGTGCCATCCGTGGCGGGAGCACCCCTGGGCAGTACTTC
- 16 TRBJ2-5 - TRBV18 CASSPTRAAYQWTQYF TGTGCCAGCTCACCTACCCGGGCGGCATACCAGTGGACCCAGTACTTC
- 16 TRBJ2-1 - TRBV18 CASSPSVGTRYNEQFF TGTGCCAGCTCACCCAGCGTAGGGACAAGGTACAATGAGCAGTTCTTC
- 15 TRBJ1-2 - TRBV29-1 CSVTQVGGFVYGYTF TGCAGCGTTACTCAGGTGGGAGGGTTTGTCTATGGCTACACCTTC
TRBD1 14 TRBJ1-4 - TRBV6-4 CASRRTGDSEKLFF TGTGCCAGCAGACGGACAGGGGATAGTGAAAAACTGTTTTTT
TRBD1 12 TRBJ1-2 - TRBV29-1 CSVGQADYGYTF TGCAGCGTGGGACAGGCGGACTATGGCTACACCTTC
- 12 TRBJ2-1 few TRBV19 CASSTWSYEQFF TGTGCCAGTAGCACGTGGAGTTATGAGCAGTTCTTC
TRBD1 17 TRBJ2-1 - TRBV6-8 CASSPRQGRGQGGEQFF TGTGCCAGCAGCCCAAGACAGGGTAGGGGCCAAGGCGGTGAGCAGTTCTTC
- 12 TRBJ1-2 once TRBV19 CASSIIGGGYTF TGTGCCAGTAGTATAATTGGTGGTGGCTACACCTTC
- 13 TRBJ1-4 - TRBV10-2 CASTTSTNEKLFF TGCGCCAGCACGACATCAACTAATGAAAAACTGTTTTTT
- 15 TRBJ2-3 - TRBV15 CATSRGGVREDTQYF TGTGCCACCAGCAGAGGGGGGGTACGGGAAGATACGCAGTATTTT
TRBD1 17 TRBJ1-4 - TRBV18 CASSPRPQGQGNEKLFF TGTGCCAGCTCACCACGACCACAAGGACAGGGGAATGAAAAACTGTTTTTT
TRBD2 17 TRBJ2-3 - TRBV18 CASSPPGTSGSTDTQYF TGTGCCAGCTCACCACCGGGGACTAGCGGGAGCACAGATACGCAGTATTTT
TRBD1 13 TRBJ1-4 - TRBV19 CASAQGVVEKLFF TGTGCCAGTGCCCAGGGGGTAGTTGAAAAACTGTTTTTT
- 14 TRBJ1-3 - TRBV6-8 CASTVLRGGNTIYF TGTGCCAGCACCGTACTAAGAGGAGGAAACACCATATATTTT
- 16 TRBJ1-3 - TRBV6-8 CASSVGRTFSGNTIYF TGTGCCAGCAGTGTGGGCAGGACTTTCTCTGGAAACACCATATATTTT
- 15 TRBJ1-4 - TRBV6-8 CASGELGTEYEKLFF TGTGCCAGCGGTGAGCTCGGGACCGAATATGAAAAACTGTTTTTT
- 16 TRBJ2-7 - TRBV6-8 CASSGGWGKSSYEQYF TGTGCCAGCAGTGGGGGTTGGGGGAAGAGCTCCTACGAGCAGTACTTC
TRBD2 17 TRBJ2-1 - TRBV11-3 CASRLLPTSGFYNEQFF TGTGCCAGCCGGCTCCTGCCCACTAGCGGGTTTTACAATGAGCAGTTCTTC
TRBD1 15 TRBJ2-2 - TRBV14 CASSPPGQSTGELFF TGTGCCAGCAGCCCCCCGGGACAGAGCACCGGGGAGCTGTTTTTT
TRBD1 14 TRBJ1-1 - TRBV28 CASSPPTGATEAFF TGTGCCAGCAGTCCCCCGACAGGGGCCACTGAAGCTTTCTTT
TRBD1 14 TRBJ2-7 - TRBV5-4 CASSPDRGTYEQYF TGTGCCAGCAGCCCGGACAGGGGAACCTACGAGCAGTACTTC
- 14 TRBJ2-4 - TRBV19 CASSIVTGSDIQYF TGTGCCAGTAGTATAGTTACAGGGTCGGACATTCAGTACTTC
TRBD1 14 TRBJ1-2 - TRBV23-1 CASSLSGTENGYTF TGCGCCAGCAGTCTGTCCGGGACAGAGAATGGCTACACCTTC
TRBD1 14 TRBJ1-2 - TRBV28 CASTLPQGARGYTF TGTGCCAGCACCCTCCCTCAGGGGGCGCGGGGCTACACCTTC
- 15 TRBJ2-5 - TRBV6-8 CASRKPGLMQETQYF TGTGCCAGCAGAAAGCCGGGACTCATGCAAGAGACCCAGTACTTC
TRBD2 15 TRBJ2-2 - TRBV9 CASQKTSRNTGELFF TGTGCCAGCCAAAAGACTAGCAGGAACACCGGGGAGCTGTTTTTT
TRBD1 17 TRBJ2-6 - TRBV6-8 CASSSGQPGARANVLTF TGTGCCAGCAGTTCGGGACAGCCTGGAGCTCGGGCCAACGTCCTGACTTTC
- 15 TRBJ2-1 few TRBV2 CASSESLAFDNEQFF TGTGCCAGCAGTGAAAGTCTAGCGTTTGACAATGAGCAGTTCTTC
- 14 TRBJ2-2 - TRBV19 CASSIDLEVGELFF TGTGCCAGTAGTATAGATCTAGAGGTGGGGGAGCTGTTTTTT
- 13 TRBJ1-2 - TRBV29-1 CSVLNRDHYGYTF TGCAGCGTTTTAAACAGGGACCACTATGGCTACACCTTC
- 15 TRBJ1-1 - TRBV18 CASSSYGGGNTEAFF TGTGCCAGCTCATCGTATGGCGGCGGGAACACTGAAGCTTTCTTT
- 13 TRBJ1-3 - TRBV18 CASSPPSVNTIYF TGTGCCAGCTCACCCCCCTCTGTAAACACCATATATTTT
- 14 TRBJ1-2 - TRBV19 CASSMITSGGGYTF TGTGCCAGTAGTATGATCACATCGGGAGGTGGCTACACCTTC
- 14 TRBJ1-1 - TRBV29-1 CSARAMGTPGGGFF TGCAGCGCCAGGGCAATGGGGACACCCGGGGGAGGTTTCTTT
- 13 TRBJ1-2 few TRBV28 CASRESGGRGYTF TGTGCCAGCAGGGAAAGTGGGGGTCGTGGCTACACCTTC